This TCR beta chain is drawn from a study of Ad26.COV2.S vaccination and SARS-CoV-2 variants. Overall study context: Intramuscularly, Ad26.COV2.S was given either once or twice, 56 days apart.

Sample treatment: 15 to 20 received Ad26.COV2.S at low or high dose, single or two shots; about 5 received placebo; per-sample allocation not given. Specimens were obtained on day 63 following the first vaccine or placebo injection. CDR3 length: 16 residues. Germline CDR1 SGHRS, CDR2 YFSETQ. V lost 2 bases to trimming and J lost 2 bases; unmatched junction nucleotides: 7. The assay was immunoSEQ multiplex PCR, and TCRdb's table has in-frame clones only and misses some. The data hold about 350,000 clones, with roughly 81% observed a single time. This clone showed up many times. The clonotype comes from a person between 18 and 59 years old who received the Ad26.COV2.S COVID-19 vaccine or a placebo. V and J are TRBV5-1 and TRBJ2-1, with 7 bases aligning to TRBD2. The sample in question was peripheral blood, obtained in a trial of Ad26.COV2.S vaccine versus placebo. In nucleotides, the CDR3 is TGCGCCAGCAGCTTTAACCCTAGCGGTACCTACAATGAGCAGTTCTTC. This translates into CASSFNPSGTYNEQFF.